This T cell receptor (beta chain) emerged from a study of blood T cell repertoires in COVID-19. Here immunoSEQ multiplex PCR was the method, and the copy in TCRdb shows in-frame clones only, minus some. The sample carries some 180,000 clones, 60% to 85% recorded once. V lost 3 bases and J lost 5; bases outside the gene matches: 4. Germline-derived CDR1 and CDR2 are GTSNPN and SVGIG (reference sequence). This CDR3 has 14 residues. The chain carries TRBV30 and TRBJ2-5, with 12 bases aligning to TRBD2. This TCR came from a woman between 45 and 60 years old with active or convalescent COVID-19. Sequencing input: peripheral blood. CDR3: CAWRAGLAGETQYF. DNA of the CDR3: TGTGCCTGGAGAGCAGGACTAGCGGGGGAGACCCAGTACTTC.